A single sample is the source of the 6 T cell receptor beta chains below, sequenced in a study of regulatory T cells in long-lasting Graves disease. The time point: persistent/refractory GD, antithyroid drugs over 5 years with positive TRAb. RNA isolated from PBMCs was used to make the TCR library. Construction of TCR beta libraries relied on iRepertoire HTBI primers and on Arm-PCR targeting CDR3 regions. TCRdb re-derived calls from the multiplex PCR reads in MiXCR, one entry per CDR3 protein. The profile covers almost 350,000 distinct CDR3 sequences, with roughly 21% appearing a single time and just under 30% taken by the ten largest. The sample here was peripheral blood mononuclear cells (PBMCs), taken when the disease was refractory, from a patient treated with antithyroid drugs. The receptor source for this set is a female donor with Graves disease.

This clonotype has a handful of counts. This chain links TRBV27 with TRBJ2-4; D ambiguous. The CDR3 covers 16 residues. From germline, CDR1 is MNHEY and CDR2 SMNVEV (reference sequence). V was clipped by 8 bases and J by 0 bases, with 17 bases between them. CDR3 DNA sequence: TGTGCCAGCGGCCCACTGGATTTCAGAGCCAAAAACATTCAGTACTTC. Protein product: CASGPLDFRAKNIQYF.

The chain recombines TRBV5-1 with TRBJ1-3; 8 nucleotides match TRBD1. With 3 bases clipped from V and 7 bases from J, the junction kept 6 bases outside the gene matches. Germline lookup yields CDR1 SGHRS and CDR2 YFSETQ. There are 14 residues in the CDR3. The chain's CDR3 is CASSSGTGRNTIYF. CDR3 DNA: TGCGCCAGCAGCTCAGGGACAGGACGGAACACCATATATTTT.

This clonotype has just a few counts. The chain employs TRBV9 and TRBJ2-5; D possibly uses TRBD1 or TRBD2 (5 bases each). Trimming shortened V by 4 bases and J by 4 bases, and 17 bases separated the two germline ends. This CDR3 region has 15 residues. Per the germline V gene, CDR1 is SGDLS and CDR2 is YYNGEE. The CDR3 DNA is TGTGCCAGCAGCCAAGGGACCTTCCAGGGAGAGACCCAGTACTTC. Translating it yields CASSQGTFQGETQYF.

This clonotype was seen ten or more times. The chain uses TRBV11-2 and TRBJ1-2; D is possibly TRBD1 (6 bases). The CDR3 consists of 17 residues. Germline values: CDR1 SGHAT, CDR2 FQNNGV. The ends were cut back, 4 bases at V and 0 bases at J, with 18 bases in the middle. CDR3 amino acids: CASSSPTGKIANYGYTF. For the CDR3, the DNA is TGTGCCAGCAGCTCCCCCACAGGGAAGATCGCTAACTATGGCTACACCTTC.

This clonotype was seen ten or more times. The V gene is TRBV29-1, the J gene TRBJ2-2; D is perhaps TRBD1 or TRBD2 (5 bases each). V lost 4 bases, J lost 0 bases, and 9 bases lay in between. Germline loops: CDR1 SQVTM, CDR2 ANQGSEA. The CDR3 is made up of 14 amino acids. The CDR3 loop reads CSVAGPANTGELFF. CDR3 DNA: TGCAGCGTTGCGGGGCCAGCGAACACCGGGGAGCTGTTTTTT.

This clonotype showed up just a few times. The chain couples TRBV3-1 to TRBJ2-7; maybe TRBD2 (5 bases). The CDR3 length is 17 residues. The germline gives CDR1 LGHDT, CDR2 YNNKEL (reference sequence). V was cut by 0 bases and J by 6 bases, with 21 bases left in between. CDR3 bases: TGTGCCAGCAGCCAAGATTCGGCGGTAGCGCGACGAACCGAGCAGTACTTC. This sequence encodes CASSQDSAVARRTEQYF.